Listed below are T cell receptor beta chains from one sample, sequenced in a study of cytomegalovirus exposure and HLA in healthy donors. Sequencing was performed with immunoSEQ multiplex PCR; in TCRdb, only in-frame clones are kept and a portion is missing. The sample carries 90,000 to 120,000 clones, less than 85% recorded once. Sequencing used PBMCs. These receptors all stem from a woman aged 40 to 55 in good health and CMV-seropositive. CDR3s include the opening cysteine and the closing phenylalanine or tryptophan. Each record gives: clone size, J gene, V gene, D gene, CDR3 DNA, CDR3 protein. A D gene is named only where the DNA matches it firmly. Size is omitted from some rows. Given values are once, few, many or a class for expanded clones.

>-|TRBJ1-1|TRBV10-3|-
TGTGCCATCAGTGTACAGAAAAACACTGAAGCTTTCTTT
CAISVQKNTEAFF
>-|TRBJ1-6|TRBV2|-
TGTGCCAGCAGTCCCGACAGCTCCTATAATTCACCCCTCCACTTT
CASSPDSSYNSPLHF
>-|TRBJ1-6|TRBV18|-
TGTGCCAGCTCACCAGGGCCCTATAATTCACCCCTCCACTTT
CASSPGPYNSPLHF
>-|TRBJ1-2|TRBV7-9|-
TGTGCCAGCACCAACACAGGGAACTATGGCTACACCTTC
CASTNTGNYGYTF
>-|TRBJ1-2|TRBV7-9|-
TGTGCCAGCAGCCATGGACAGAACTATGGCTACACCTTC
CASSHGQNYGYTF
>-|TRBJ1-1|TRBV29-1|-
TGCAGCGTGGGCCCAATACTGAACACTGAAGCTTTCTTT
CSVGPILNTEAFF
>-|TRBJ2-5|TRBV10-3|-
TGTGCCATCAGTGACCAGACTAGGTTTGGAACCCAGTACTTC
CAISDQTRFGTQYF
>-|TRBJ1-1|TRBV7-3|-
TGTGCCAGCAGCTTAACGGCGGGCGTCACTGAAGCTTTCTTT
CASSLTAGVTEAFF
>-|TRBJ1-2|TRBV2|TRBD1
TGTGCCAGCAGCACGGACAGGGTAGGAGGCTACACCTTC
CASSTDRVGGYTF
>-|TRBJ1-3|TRBV6-6|-
TGTGCCAGCAGCTTTCAGGGGTCCTCTGGAAACACCATATATTTT
CASSFQGSSGNTIYF
>few|TRBJ1-5|TRBV30|TRBD1
TGTGCCTGGAGCTATGGACAGGGGTATCAGCCCCAGCATTTT
CAWSYGQGYQPQHF
>-|TRBJ2-5|TRBV5-1|TRBD2
TGCGCCAGCAGAACTAGCGAGGGGAACCAAGGGACCCAGTACTTC
CASRTSEGNQGTQYF
>once|TRBJ1-2|TRBV5-1|TRBD1
TGCGCCAGCAGCGACGGGACAGGCTATGGCTACACCTTC
CASSDGTGYGYTF
>-|TRBJ1-5|TRBV5-1|TRBD1
TGCGCCAGCTCCTCACAGGGGGGTCAGCCCCAGCATTTT
CASSSQGGQPQHF
>-|TRBJ1-2|TRBV21-1|-
TGTGCCAGCAGCACCACAGGGTCCTATGGCTACACCTTC
CASSTTGSYGYTF
>-|TRBJ2-5|TRBV5-1|TRBD1
TGCGCCAGCAGCTTAGGGGACAGGGAACAAGAGACCCAGTACTTC
CASSLGDREQETQYF
>-|TRBJ1-5|TRBV2|-
TGTGCCAGCAGTGAACAGGGCCATAGCAATCAGCCCCAGCATTTT
CASSEQGHSNQPQHF
>-|TRBJ1-2|TRBV30|-
TGTGCCTGGAGTCTACAGGCCTTCTATGGCTACACCTTC
CAWSLQAFYGYTF
>few|TRBJ1-1|TRBV5-8|-
TGTGCCAGCAGCTTGGGTCTAGGGAACACTGAAGCTTTCTTT
CASSLGLGNTEAFF
>-|TRBJ1-5|TRBV6-5|TRBD1
TGTGCCAGCAGTTACACAGGGGGCAATCAGCCCCAGCATTTT
CASSYTGGNQPQHF
>-|TRBJ2-7|TRBV12-5|-
TGTGCTAGTGGTTCCCGGGACACCCTCTACGAGCAGTACTTC
CASGSRDTLYEQYF
>-|TRBJ1-3|TRBV7-2|-
TGTGCCAGCAGCTTCGGGGACTTCTCTGGAAACACCATATATTTT
CASSFGDFSGNTIYF
>-|TRBJ1-5|TRBV6-6|-
TGTGCCAGCAGTCCCACAGGTCTGAGCAATCAGCCCCAGCATTTT
CASSPTGLSNQPQHF
>-|TRBJ2-5|TRBV29-1|-
TGCAGCGTTGGGGTCACAGGGCTCCAAGAGACCCAGTACTTC
CSVGVTGLQETQYF
>-|TRBJ1-4|TRBV12-5|-
TGTGCTAGTGGTTTGGGGAGCACAACTAATGAAAAACTGTTTTTT
CASGLGSTTNEKLFF
>-|TRBJ1-2|TRBV10-3|TRBD1
TGTGCCATCAGTTCTGGACAGGCAAACTATGGCTACACCTTC
CAISSGQANYGYTF
>once|TRBJ2-7|TRBV5-6|-
TGTGCCAGCAGCTCCTTTTACGAGCAGTACTTC
CASSSFYEQYF